Listed below are T cell receptor beta chains from one sample, sequenced in a study of T-cell reconstitution after alpha-beta-depleted transplantation in children. Each CDR3 protein gets one entry after TCRdb re-called the PCR reads with MiXCR. The profile shows roughly 420,000 distinct CDR3 sequences, roughly 17% of them singletons. The input for sequencing was PBMCs, mostly from graft donor cells, taken 360 days after TCRalphabeta/CD19-depleted stem cell transplant. The receptors come from a boy under two years old who had a stem cell transplant for Wiskott-Aldrich syndrome, so the T cells may come from the graft donor. CDR3s include the opening cysteine and the closing phenylalanine or tryptophan. The D gene is left open where the match is weak. Clone size is given for some rows only: seen once, a few or many times, or a class if the clone is expanded.

length	D	V	J	size	CDR3	DNA
14	TRBD1	TRBV24-1	TRBJ1-1	NA	CATSDGQVGTEAFF	TGTGCCACCAGTGATGGACAGGTTGGCACTGAAGCTTTCTTT
12	TRBD1	TRBV3-1	TRBJ2-1	NA	CASSRRTGVPFF	TGTGCCAGCAGCCGTCGGACAGGGGTGCCGTTCTTC
15	TRBD2	TRBV12-3/TRBV12-4	TRBJ2-7	few	CASSFQRGISYEQYF	TGTGCCAGCAGTTTCCAGCGGGGGATCTCCTACGAGCAGTACTTC
14	NA	TRBV2	TRBJ2-7	few	CASSVPGLSYEQYF	TGTGCCAGCAGCGTGCCGGGACTTTCCTACGAGCAGTACTTC
14	NA	TRBV5-1	TRBJ2-2	NA	CASSLIPETGELFF	TGCGCCAGCAGCCTTATCCCTGAGACCGGGGAGCTGTTTTTT
13	NA	TRBV12-3/TRBV12-4	TRBJ1-2	NA	CASSRGQQTGYTF	TGTGCCAGTTCAAGAGGGCAGCAGACGGGCTACACCTTC
16	NA	TRBV20-1	TRBJ2-2	NA	CSARDRRSKDTGELFF	TGCAGTGCTAGAGATCGCCGGAGTAAGGACACCGGGGAGCTGTTTTTT
19	NA	TRBV4-1	TRBJ2-6	few	CASSQEVAHRESGANVLTF	TGCGCCAGCAGCCAAGAAGTGGCCCACAGGGAATCTGGGGCCAACGTCCTGACTTTC
13	NA	TRBV10-1	TRBJ1-2	NA	CASSEGLGYGYTF	TGCGCCAGCAGTGAGGGCCTTGGCTATGGCTACACCTTC
13	NA	TRBV24-1	TRBJ2-1	NA	CATSDTDYNEQFF	TGTGCCACCAGTGATACGGACTACAATGAGCAGTTCTTC
14	NA	TRBV20-1	TRBJ2-1	NA	CSAHPPQGGNEQFF	TGCAGTGCTCATCCTCCCCAAGGGGGGAATGAGCAGTTCTTC
17	NA	TRBV27	TRBJ2-3	NA	CASSPRWGRADADTQYF	TGTGCCAGCAGTCCCCGTTGGGGCCGGGCGGATGCGGATACGCAGTATTTT
15	NA	TRBV10-3	TRBJ1-6	NA	CAISMQSSYNSPLHF	TGTGCCATCAGTATGCAGAGCTCCTATAATTCACCCCTCCACTTT
11	NA	TRBV5-1	TRBJ2-7	NA	CASSWGNEQYF	TGCGCCAGCAGCTGGGGAAACGAGCAGTACTTC
14	NA	TRBV5-1	TRBJ2-5	NA	CASSPGHPAETQYF	TGCGCCAGCAGTCCGGGCCACCCGGCGGAGACCCAGTACTTC
15	TRBD1	TRBV24-1	TRBJ1-5	NA	CATSDLWDRAWPQHF	TGTGCCACCAGTGATCTGTGGGACAGGGCGTGGCCCCAGCATTTT
14	TRBD1	TRBV13	TRBJ2-2	NA	CASSRTGYTGELFF	TGTGCCAGCAGCCGGACAGGGTACACCGGGGAGCTGTTTTTT
17	NA	TRBV7-9	TRBJ2-1	NA	CASSLELTGKSYNEQFF	TGTGCCAGCAGCTTAGAACTAACAGGGAAATCCTACAATGAGCAGTTCTTC
12	NA	TRBV29-1	TRBJ2-1	many	CSVEFYYNEQFF	TGCAGCGTTGAGTTTTATTACAATGAGCAGTTCTTC
13	NA	TRBV12-3/TRBV12-4	TRBJ1-5	NA	CASSLVSSQPQHF	TGTGCCAGCAGTTTAGTTTCAAGTCAGCCCCAGCATTTT
18	NA	TRBV24-1	TRBJ2-1	NA	CATSDWPRIGSAGSEQFF	TGTGCCACCAGTGATTGGCCCCGGATCGGGAGTGCGGGGAGTGAGCAGTTCTTC
15	NA	TRBV7-6	TRBJ2-5	few	CASSLRGGGIETQYF	TGTGCCAGCAGCTTAAGAGGAGGGGGCATAGAGACCCAGTACTTC
14	NA	TRBV24-1	TRBJ2-3	NA	CATSEQTGRDTQYF	TGTGCCACCAGTGAACAAACAGGGAGAGATACGCAGTATTTT
17	TRBD2	TRBV10-1	TRBJ2-3	NA	CASSELAGGYSTDTQYF	TGCGCCAGCAGTGAACTAGCGGGAGGATATAGCACAGATACGCAGTATTTT
13	NA	TRBV5-1	TRBJ2-5	once	CASHPNPGETQYF	TGCGCCAGCCACCCAAATCCAGGAGAGACCCAGTACTTC
14	NA	TRBV7-8	TRBJ2-1	few	CASSSGLAYNEQFF	TGTGCCAGCAGCTCGGGACTTGCCTACAATGAGCAGTTCTTC
12	NA	TRBV5-1	TRBJ2-5	few	CASRGRVETQYF	TGCGCCAGCAGAGGGAGAGTGGAGACCCAGTACTTC
16	NA	TRBV12-2	TRBJ1-2	NA	CASRPGATGLENGYTF	TGTGCAAGTCGCCCCGGGGCGACAGGGCTGGAGAATGGCTACACCTTC
15	TRBD2	TRBV7-2	TRBJ2-7	few	CASSSLPGGAYEQYF	TGTGCCAGCAGCTCCCTCCCGGGGGGAGCCTACGAGCAGTACTTC
15	NA	TRBV12-3/TRBV12-4	TRBJ2-7	NA	CASSLTPQGGYEQYF	TGTGCCAGCAGTTTAACGCCACAGGGTGGCTACGAGCAGTACTTC
13	NA	TRBV11-2	TRBJ2-1	few	CASSFRANNEQFF	TGTGCCAGCAGCTTTAGGGCGAACAATGAGCAGTTCTTC
15	NA	TRBV15	TRBJ2-5	NA	CATSRPLGAGETQYF	TGTGCCACCAGCAGACCCCTCGGGGCAGGAGAGACCCAGTACTTC
14	NA	TRBV27	TRBJ2-7	many	CASSLVGPSREQYF	TGTGCCAGCAGTTTGGTCGGACCCTCTCGGGAGCAGTACTTC
15	TRBD1	TRBV19	TRBJ2-1	NA	CASSSRQGLGNEQFF	TGTGCCAGTAGTTCAAGACAGGGGCTGGGCAATGAGCAGTTCTTC
14	NA	TRBV20-1	TRBJ2-7	NA	CSARPDRWGAEQYF	TGCAGTGCTAGGCCCGACAGGTGGGGGGCCGAGCAGTACTTC
14	NA	TRBV27	TRBJ1-1	NA	CASSLNLGATEAFF	TGTGCCAGCAGTTTGAATCTCGGGGCCACTGAAGCTTTCTTT